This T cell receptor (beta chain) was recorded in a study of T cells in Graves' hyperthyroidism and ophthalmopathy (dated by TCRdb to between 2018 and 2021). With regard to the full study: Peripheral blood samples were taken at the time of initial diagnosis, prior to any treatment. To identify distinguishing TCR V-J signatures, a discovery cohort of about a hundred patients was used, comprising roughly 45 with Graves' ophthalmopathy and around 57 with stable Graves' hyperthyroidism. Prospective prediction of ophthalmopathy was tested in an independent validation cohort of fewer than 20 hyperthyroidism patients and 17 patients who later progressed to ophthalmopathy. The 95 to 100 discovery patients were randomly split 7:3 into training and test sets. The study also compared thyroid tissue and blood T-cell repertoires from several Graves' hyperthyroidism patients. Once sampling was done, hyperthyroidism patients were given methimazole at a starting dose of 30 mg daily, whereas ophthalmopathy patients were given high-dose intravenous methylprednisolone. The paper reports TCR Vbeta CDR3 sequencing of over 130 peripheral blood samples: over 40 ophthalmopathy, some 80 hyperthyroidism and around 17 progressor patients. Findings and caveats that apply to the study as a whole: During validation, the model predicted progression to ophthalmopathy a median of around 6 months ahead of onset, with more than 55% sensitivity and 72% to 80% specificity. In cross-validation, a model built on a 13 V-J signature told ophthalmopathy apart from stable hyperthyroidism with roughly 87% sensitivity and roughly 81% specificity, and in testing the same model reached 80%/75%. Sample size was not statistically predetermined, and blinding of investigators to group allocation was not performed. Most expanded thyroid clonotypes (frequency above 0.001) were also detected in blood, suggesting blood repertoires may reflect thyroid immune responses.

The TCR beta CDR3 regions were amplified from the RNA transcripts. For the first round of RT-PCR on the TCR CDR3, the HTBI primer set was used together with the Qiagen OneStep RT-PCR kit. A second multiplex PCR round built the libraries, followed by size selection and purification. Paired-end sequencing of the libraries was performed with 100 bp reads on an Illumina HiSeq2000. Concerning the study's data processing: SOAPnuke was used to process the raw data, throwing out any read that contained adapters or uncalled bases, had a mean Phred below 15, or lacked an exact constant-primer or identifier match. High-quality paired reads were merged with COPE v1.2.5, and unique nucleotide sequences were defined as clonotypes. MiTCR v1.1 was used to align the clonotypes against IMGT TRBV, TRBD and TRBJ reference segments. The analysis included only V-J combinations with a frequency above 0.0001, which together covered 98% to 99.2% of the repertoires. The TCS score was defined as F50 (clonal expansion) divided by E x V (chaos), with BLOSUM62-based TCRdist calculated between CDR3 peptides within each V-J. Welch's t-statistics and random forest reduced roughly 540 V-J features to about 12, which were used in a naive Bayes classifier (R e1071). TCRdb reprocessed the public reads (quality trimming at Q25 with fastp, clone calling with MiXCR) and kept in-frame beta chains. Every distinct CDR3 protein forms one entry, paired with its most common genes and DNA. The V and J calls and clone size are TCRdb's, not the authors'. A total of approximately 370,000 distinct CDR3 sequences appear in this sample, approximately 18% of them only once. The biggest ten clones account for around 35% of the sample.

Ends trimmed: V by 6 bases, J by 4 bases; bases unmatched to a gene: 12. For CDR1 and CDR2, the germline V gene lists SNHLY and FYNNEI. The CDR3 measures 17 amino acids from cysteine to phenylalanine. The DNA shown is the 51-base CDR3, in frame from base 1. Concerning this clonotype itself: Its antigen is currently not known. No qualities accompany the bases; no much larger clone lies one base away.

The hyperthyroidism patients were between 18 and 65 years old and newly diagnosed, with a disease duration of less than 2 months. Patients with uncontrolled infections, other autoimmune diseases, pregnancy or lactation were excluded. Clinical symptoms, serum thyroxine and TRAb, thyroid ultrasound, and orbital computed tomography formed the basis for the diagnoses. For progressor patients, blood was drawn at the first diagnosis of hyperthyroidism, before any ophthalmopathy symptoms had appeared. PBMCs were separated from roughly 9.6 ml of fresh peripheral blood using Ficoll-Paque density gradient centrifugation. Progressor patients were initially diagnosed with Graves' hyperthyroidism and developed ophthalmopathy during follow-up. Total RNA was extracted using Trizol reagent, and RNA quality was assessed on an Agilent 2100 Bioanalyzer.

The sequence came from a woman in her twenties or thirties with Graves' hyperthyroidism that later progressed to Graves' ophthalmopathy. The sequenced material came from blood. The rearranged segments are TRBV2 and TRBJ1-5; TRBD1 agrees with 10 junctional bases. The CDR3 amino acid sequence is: CASSDEWRTGGNQPQHF. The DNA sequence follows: TGTGCCAGCAGCGATGAATGGAGGACAGGGGGAAATCAGCCCCAGCATTTT.